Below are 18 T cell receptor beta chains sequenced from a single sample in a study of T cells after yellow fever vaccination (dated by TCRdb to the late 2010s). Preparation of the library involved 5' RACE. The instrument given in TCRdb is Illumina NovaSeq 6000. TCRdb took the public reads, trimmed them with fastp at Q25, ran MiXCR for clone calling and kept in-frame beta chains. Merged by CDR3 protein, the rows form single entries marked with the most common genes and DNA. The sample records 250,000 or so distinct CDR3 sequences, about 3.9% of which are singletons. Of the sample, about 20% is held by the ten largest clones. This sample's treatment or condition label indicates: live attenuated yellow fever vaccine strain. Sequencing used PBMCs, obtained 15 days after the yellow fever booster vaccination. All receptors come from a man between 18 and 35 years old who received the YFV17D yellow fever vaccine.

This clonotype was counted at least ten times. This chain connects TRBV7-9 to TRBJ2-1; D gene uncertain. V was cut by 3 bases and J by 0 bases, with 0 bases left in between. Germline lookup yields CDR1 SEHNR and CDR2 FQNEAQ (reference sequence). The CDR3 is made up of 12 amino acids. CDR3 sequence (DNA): TGTGCCAGCAGCTTCTCCTACAATGAGCAGTTCTTC. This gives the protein CASSFSYNEQFF.

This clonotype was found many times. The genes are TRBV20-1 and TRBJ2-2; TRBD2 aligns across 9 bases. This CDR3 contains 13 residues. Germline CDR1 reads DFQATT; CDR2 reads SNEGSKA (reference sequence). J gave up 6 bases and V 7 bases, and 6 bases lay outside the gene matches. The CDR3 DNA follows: TGCAGTGTTCCCGGGACTAGCCCCGGGGAGCTGTTTTTT. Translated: CSVPGTSPGELFF.

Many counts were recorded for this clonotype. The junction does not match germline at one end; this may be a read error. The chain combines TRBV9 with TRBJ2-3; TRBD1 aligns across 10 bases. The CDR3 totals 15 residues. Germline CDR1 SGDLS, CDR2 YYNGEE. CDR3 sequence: CASSVGTGGTDTQYF. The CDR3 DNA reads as TGCGCCAGCAGCGTCGGGACAGGGGGCACAGATACGCAGTATTTT.

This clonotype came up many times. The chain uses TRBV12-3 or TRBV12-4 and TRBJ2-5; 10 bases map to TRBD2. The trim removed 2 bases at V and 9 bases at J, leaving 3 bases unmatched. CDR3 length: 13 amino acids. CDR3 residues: CASSLQRGGAQYF. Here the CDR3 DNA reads TGTGCCAGCAGTTTACAGCGGGGGGGCGCCCAGTACTTC.

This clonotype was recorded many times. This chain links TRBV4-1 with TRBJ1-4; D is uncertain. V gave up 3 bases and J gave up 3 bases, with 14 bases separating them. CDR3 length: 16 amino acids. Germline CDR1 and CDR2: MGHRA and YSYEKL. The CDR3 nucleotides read TGCGCCAGCAGCCAGGGTCCGGGTGTGGCTAATGAAAAACTGTTTTTT. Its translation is CASSQGPGVANEKLFF.

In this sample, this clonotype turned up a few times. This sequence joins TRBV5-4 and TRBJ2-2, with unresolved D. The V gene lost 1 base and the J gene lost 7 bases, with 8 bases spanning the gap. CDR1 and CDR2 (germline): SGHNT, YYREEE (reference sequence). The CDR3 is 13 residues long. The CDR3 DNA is TGTGCCAGCAGCTTGATGGGTGGCGGGGAGCTGTTTTTT. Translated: CASSLMGGGELFF.

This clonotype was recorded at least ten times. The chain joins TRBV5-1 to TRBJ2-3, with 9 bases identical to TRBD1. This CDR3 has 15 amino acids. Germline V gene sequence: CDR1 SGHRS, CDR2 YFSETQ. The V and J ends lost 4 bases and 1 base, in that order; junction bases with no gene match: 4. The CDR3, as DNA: TGCGCCAGCAGCGGGGACAGGGCGGGCACAGATACGCAGTATTTT. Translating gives CASSGDRAGTDTQYF.

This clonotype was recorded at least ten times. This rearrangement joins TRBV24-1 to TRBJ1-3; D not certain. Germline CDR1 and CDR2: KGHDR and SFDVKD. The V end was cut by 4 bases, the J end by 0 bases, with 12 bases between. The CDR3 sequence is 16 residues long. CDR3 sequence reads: CATSDLGRHSGNTIYF. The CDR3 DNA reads TGTGCCACCAGTGACCTCGGACGGCACTCTGGAAACACCATATATTTT.

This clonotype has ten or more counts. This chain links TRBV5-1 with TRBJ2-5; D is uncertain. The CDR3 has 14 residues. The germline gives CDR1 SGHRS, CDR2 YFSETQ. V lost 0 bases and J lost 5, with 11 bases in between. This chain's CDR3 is CASSLGGPRETQYF. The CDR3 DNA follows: TGCGCCAGCAGCTTGGGAGGACCGCGGGAGACCCAGTACTTC.

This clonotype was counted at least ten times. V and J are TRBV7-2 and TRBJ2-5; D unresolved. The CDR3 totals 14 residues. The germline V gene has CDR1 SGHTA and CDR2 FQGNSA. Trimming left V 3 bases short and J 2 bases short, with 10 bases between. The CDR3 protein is CASSLSQTQETQYF. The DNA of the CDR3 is TGTGCCAGCAGCTTGTCACAGACGCAAGAGACCCAGTACTTC.

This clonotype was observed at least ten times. CDR3 amino acids: CASSPSWGSANSPLHF. CDR3 coding DNA: TGCGCCAGCAGCCCCTCTTGGGGGTCAGCTAATTCACCCCTCCACTTT. This chain links TRBV5-1 with TRBJ1-6, with a weak D call TRBD1 (5 bases). The CDR3 is 16 residues long. The germline gives CDR1 SGHRS, CDR2 YFSETQ. Deletions cut 4 bases from V and 6 bases from J, with 17 bases between.

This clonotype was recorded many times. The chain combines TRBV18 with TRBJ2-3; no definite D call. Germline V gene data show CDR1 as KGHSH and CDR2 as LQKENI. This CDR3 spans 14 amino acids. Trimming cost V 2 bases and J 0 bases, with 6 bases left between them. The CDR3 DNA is TGTGCCAGCTCACCAGGCTATAGCACAGATACGCAGTATTTT. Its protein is CASSPGYSTDTQYF.

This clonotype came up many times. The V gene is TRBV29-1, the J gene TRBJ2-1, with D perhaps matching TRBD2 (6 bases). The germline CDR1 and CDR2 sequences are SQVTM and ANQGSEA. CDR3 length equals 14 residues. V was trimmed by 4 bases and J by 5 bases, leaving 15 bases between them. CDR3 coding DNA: TGCAGCGTTGCCCCTAGCGTATACCACAATGAGCAGTTCTTC. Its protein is CSVAPSVYHNEQFF.

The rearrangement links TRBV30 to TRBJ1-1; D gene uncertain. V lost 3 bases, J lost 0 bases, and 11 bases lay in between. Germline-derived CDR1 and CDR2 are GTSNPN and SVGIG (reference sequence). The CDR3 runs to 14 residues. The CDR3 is CAWRSGILNTEAFF. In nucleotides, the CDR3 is TGTGCCTGGAGGTCCGGGATCTTGAACACTGAAGCTTTCTTT.

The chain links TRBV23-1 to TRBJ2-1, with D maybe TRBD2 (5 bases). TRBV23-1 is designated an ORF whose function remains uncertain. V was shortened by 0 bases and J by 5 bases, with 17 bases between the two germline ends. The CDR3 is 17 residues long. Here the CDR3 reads CASSQSPEDCPHNEQFF. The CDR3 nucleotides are TGCGCCAGCAGTCAATCCCCGGAGGATTGCCCCCACAATGAGCAGTTCTTC.

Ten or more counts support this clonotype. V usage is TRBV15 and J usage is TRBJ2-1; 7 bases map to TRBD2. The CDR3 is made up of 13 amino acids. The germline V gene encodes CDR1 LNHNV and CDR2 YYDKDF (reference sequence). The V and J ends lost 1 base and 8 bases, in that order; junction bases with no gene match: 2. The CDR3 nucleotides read TGTGCCACCAGCAGAGGGGGGGGGGATGAGCAGTTCTTC. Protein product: CATSRGGGDEQFF.

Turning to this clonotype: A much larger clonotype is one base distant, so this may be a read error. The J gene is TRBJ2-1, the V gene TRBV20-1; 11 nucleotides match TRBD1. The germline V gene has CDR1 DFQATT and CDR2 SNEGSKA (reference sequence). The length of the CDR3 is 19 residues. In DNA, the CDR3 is TGCAGTGCTCCCCCCACGGACAGGGGGCGAATCTTGGCCTACTATGAGCAGTTCTTC. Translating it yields CSAPPTDRGRILAYYEQFF.

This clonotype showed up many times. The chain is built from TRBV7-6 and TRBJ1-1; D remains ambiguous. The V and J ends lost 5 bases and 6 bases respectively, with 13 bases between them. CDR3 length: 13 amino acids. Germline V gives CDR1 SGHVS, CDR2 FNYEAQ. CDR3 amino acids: CASSLTVRAEAFF. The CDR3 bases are TGTGCCAGCAGCCTTACAGTGAGGGCTGAAGCTTTCTTT.